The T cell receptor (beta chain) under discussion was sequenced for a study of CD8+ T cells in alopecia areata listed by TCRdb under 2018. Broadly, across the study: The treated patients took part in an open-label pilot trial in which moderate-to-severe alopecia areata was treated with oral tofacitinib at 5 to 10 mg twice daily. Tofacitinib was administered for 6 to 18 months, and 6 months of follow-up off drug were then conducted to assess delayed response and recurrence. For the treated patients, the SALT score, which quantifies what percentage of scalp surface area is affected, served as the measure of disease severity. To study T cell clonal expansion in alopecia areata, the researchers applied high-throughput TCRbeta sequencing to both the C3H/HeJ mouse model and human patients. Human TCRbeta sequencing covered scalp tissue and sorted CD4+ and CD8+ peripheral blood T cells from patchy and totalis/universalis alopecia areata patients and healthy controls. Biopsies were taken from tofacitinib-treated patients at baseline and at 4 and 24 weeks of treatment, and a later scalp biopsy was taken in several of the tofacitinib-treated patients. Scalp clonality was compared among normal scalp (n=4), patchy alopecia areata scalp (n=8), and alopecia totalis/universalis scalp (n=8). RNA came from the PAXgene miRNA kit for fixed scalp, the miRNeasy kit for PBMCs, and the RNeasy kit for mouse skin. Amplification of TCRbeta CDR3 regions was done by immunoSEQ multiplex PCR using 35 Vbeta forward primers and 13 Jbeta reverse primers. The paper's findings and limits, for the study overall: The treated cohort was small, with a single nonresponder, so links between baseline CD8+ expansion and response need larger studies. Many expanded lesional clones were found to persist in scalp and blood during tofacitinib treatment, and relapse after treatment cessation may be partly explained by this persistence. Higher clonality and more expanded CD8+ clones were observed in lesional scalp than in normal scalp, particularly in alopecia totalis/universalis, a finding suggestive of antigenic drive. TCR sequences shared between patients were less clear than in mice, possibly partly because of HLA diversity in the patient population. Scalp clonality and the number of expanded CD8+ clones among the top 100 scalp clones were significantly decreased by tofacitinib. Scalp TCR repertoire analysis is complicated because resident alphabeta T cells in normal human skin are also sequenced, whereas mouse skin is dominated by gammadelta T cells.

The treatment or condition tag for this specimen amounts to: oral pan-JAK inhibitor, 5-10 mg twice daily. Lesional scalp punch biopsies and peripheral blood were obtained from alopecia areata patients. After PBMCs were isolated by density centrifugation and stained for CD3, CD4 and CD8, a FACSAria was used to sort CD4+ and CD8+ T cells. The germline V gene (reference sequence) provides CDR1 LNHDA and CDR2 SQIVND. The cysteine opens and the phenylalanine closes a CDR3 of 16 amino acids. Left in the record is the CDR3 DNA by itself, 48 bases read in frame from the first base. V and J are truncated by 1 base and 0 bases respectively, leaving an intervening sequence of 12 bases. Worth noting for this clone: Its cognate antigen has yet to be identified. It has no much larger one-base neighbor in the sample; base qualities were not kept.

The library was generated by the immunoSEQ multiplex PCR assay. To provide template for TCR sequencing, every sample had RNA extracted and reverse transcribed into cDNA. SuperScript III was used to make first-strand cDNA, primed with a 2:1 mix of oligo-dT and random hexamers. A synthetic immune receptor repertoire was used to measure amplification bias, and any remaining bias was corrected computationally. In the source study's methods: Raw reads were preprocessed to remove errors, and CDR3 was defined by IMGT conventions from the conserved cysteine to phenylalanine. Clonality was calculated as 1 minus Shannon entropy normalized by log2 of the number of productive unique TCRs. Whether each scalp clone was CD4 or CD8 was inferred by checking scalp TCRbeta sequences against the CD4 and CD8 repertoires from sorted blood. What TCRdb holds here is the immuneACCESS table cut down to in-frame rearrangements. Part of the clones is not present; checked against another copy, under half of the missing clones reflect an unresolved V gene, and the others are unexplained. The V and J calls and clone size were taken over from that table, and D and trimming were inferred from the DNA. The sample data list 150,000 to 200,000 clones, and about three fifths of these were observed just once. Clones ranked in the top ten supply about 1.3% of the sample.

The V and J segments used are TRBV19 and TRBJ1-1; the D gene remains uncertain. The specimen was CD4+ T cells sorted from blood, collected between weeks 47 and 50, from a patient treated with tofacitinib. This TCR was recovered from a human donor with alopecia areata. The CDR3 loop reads CASSIAFAAVNTEAFF. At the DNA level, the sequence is TGTGCCAGTAGTATAGCTTTTGCGGCGGTGAACACTGAAGCTTTCTTT.